The 21 T cell receptor beta chains presented below share a single source sample, sequenced in a study of blood T cell repertoires in COVID-19. Clones were sequenced by immunoSEQ multiplex PCR, and TCRdb holds only the in-frame ones, with some missing. The data contain approximately 240,000 clones, 65% to 90% of them singletons. The sample comprised peripheral blood. Source of these receptors: a woman older than 75 with active or convalescent COVID-19.

The V gene is TRBV2, the J gene TRBJ2-7; possible D gene TRBD2, 6 bases. Germline CDR1 SNHLY, CDR2 FYNNEI. The germline V and J ends were trimmed by 8 bases and 2 bases, with 13 bases remaining between them. The CDR3 spans 13 residues. The CDR3, as DNA: TGTGCCAGCCGGGCGGGACGAACCTACGAGCAGTACTTC. Residues: CASRAGRTYEQYF.

V and J are TRBV6-2 or TRBV6-3 and TRBJ1-1; the match to TRBD1 covers 7 bases. V trimming: 4 bases; J trimming: 5 bases; junction bases outside the gene matches: 19. The CDR3 is made up of 18 amino acids. The V gene's germline CDR1 is MNHEY and CDR2 SVGEGT. CDR3 amino acids: CASSFRVEGAQYGTEAFF. CDR3 coding DNA: TGTGCCAGCAGTTTCCGAGTAGAGGGGGCGCAGTATGGTACTGAAGCTTTCTTT.

The V call is TRBV27, the J call TRBJ1-1, with D possibly being TRBD1 (5 bases). This CDR3 comprises 15 residues. CDR1 and CDR2 from the germline V gene are MNHEY and SMNVEV (reference sequence). The V end lost 3 bases, the J end lost 6 bases, and 17 bases lay between the germline ends. The CDR3 DNA is TGTGCCAGCAGTTTCGGGGGAAGTGGGCGTCCTGAAGCTTTCTTT. Its translation is CASSFGGSGRPEAFF.

This chain uses TRBV28 with TRBJ1-2; D is ambiguous. Trimming pared 5 bases from V and 5 bases from J, leaving 12 bases between. Per germline, CDR1 MDHEN and CDR2 SYDVKM. This CDR3 region has 13 residues. CDR3 loop: CASSLPGDYGYTF. CDR3 DNA: TGTGCCAGCAGTCTTCCGGGTGATTATGGCTACACCTTC.

The CDR3 DNA sequence: TGTGCCACCAGTGTGGCGGGATCTAGCACAGATACGCAGTATTTT. Its protein is CATSVAGSSTDTQYF. The chain links TRBV24-1 to TRBJ2-3, with a weak D call TRBD2 (6 bases). V gave up 5 bases and J gave up 0 bases, with 11 bases separating them. Germline V gene lookup returns CDR1 KGHDR and CDR2 SFDVKD. This CDR3 comprises 15 residues.

The genes are TRBV2 and TRBJ2-3, with D unresolved. The CDR3 totals 13 residues. V gave up 6 bases and J gave up 3 bases, with 10 bases separating them. CDR1 and CDR2 (germline): SNHLY, FYNNEI. The CDR3 reads CASSRTWTDTQYF. The CDR3, as DNA: TGTGCCAGCAGCCGAACATGGACAGATACGCAGTATTTT.

This chain links TRBV5-6 with TRBJ2-1, with 7 bases identical to TRBD2. Germline V lookup: CDR1 SGHDT, CDR2 YYEEEE. CDR3 length equals 13 residues. V dropped 3 bases and J dropped 7; count of bases not matched to a gene: 4. The CDR3 nucleotides are TGTGCCAGCAGCTCCGGGACTATTAATGAGCAGTTCTTC. Translated: CASSSGTINEQFF.

The V gene is TRBV27, the J gene TRBJ1-2, with D perhaps TRBD1 (5 bases). Germline CDR1 reads MNHEY; CDR2 reads SMNVEV (reference sequence). V was clipped by 3 bases and J by 1 base, with 9 bases between them. The CDR3 runs to 14 residues. CDR3 protein: CASSFLGGNYGYTF. Written as DNA, the CDR3 is TGTGCCAGCAGTTTTCTGGGGGGTAACTATGGCTACACCTTC.

This chain uses TRBV5-1 with TRBJ1-2, with 8 positions matching TRBD1. The CDR3 length is 15 residues. The V gene's germline CDR1 is SGHRS and CDR2 YFSETQ. After removal of 4 bases from V and 5 bases from J, the junction contained 10 bases not matched to a gene. CDR3 coding DNA: TGCGCCAGCAGCCCCAGACAGGGGCTACCTTATGGCTACACCTTC. The encoded protein is CASSPRQGLPYGYTF. Using reference TRBV5-1 and TRBJ1-2 for the parts outside the CDR3, the full variable domain is KAGVTQTPRYLIKTRGQQVTLSCSPISGHRSVSWYQQTPGQGLQFLFEYFSETQRNKGNFPGRFSGRQFSNSRSEMNVSTLELGDSALYLCASSPRQGLPYGYTFGSGTRLTVV.

The genes are TRBV6-1 and TRBJ1-3, with D possibly matching TRBD1 (5 bases). The germline V gene has CDR1 MNHNS and CDR2 SASEGT. Trimming took off 2 bases at V and 2 bases at J, with 10 bases between the two ends. The CDR3 has 15 residues. CDR3 DNA sequence: TGTGCCAGCAGTGAATCGAGGACAACTGGAAACACCATATATTTT. The encoded protein is CASSESRTTGNTIYF.

The rearrangement uses TRBV7-9 and TRBJ2-7, with D hard to call. V shed 3 bases and J shed 8 bases, with 14 bases lying between them. CDR1 and CDR2 (germline): SEHNR, FQNEAQ (reference sequence). The CDR3 covers 13 residues. CDR3 sequence: CASSFTLESQQYF. In DNA, the CDR3 is TGTGCCAGCAGCTTCACCCTCGAGTCGCAGCAGTACTTC.

As concerns this clone: The same CDR3 is also encoded by other DNA sequences in this sample. The chain links TRBV28 to TRBJ1-2; D unclear. CDR1 and CDR2 (germline): MDHEN, SYDVKM. The CDR3 spans 12 residues. Trimming cost V 4 bases and J 3 bases, with 6 bases left between them. The CDR3 protein is CASSSGDYGYTF. In DNA form, the CDR3 reads TGTGCCAGCAGTTCCGGGGACTATGGCTACACCTTC.

The J gene is TRBJ2-7, the V gene TRBV7-8; TRBD2 agrees at 7 bases. CDR1 and CDR2 (germline): SGHVS, FQNEAQ. The CDR3 is 14 residues long. V trimming: 6 bases; J trimming: 0 bases; junction bases outside the gene matches: 5. The CDR3, as DNA: TGTGCCAGCAGTCTAGCGGAGTCCTCCTACGAGCAGTACTTC. Protein sequence: CASSLAESSYEQYF.

The chain combines TRBV24-1 with TRBJ2-7; tentative D call: TRBD1 (5 bases). V lost 0 bases and J 5 bases, leaving 7 bases between the germline ends. Germline V gives CDR1 KGHDR, CDR2 SFDVKD. This CDR3 region has 13 residues. The CDR3 DNA is TGTGCCACCAGTGATTTGGTGACAGACGAGCAGTACTTC. This gives the protein CATSDLVTDEQYF.

In its sample, this clone was seen a few times. The chain joins TRBV21-1 to TRBJ2-1; the table's D gene call, TRBD2, was not cross checked with the DNA. TRBV21-1 represents a pseudogene. This CDR3 contains 15 residues. DNA for the CDR3: TGTGCCAGCAGCATGCGCGGGAGCACCTACAATGAGCAGTTCTTC. Its protein product is CASSMRGSTYNEQFF.

CDR3 residues: CASSQSGRTGELFF. In nucleotides, the CDR3 is TGCGCCAGCAGCCAATCAGGGCGCACCGGGGAGCTGTTTTTT. V is TRBV4-1 and J is TRBJ2-2; a possible D gene is TRBD1 (5 bases). The CDR3 has 14 amino acids. The ends were cut back, 2 bases at V and 4 bases at J, with 8 bases in the middle. CDR1 is MGHRA, CDR2 YSYEKL, per germline.

The J gene is TRBJ2-5, the V gene TRBV4-2; 8 nucleotides match TRBD2. The CDR3 loop spans 16 amino acids. The trim removed 1 base at V and 5 bases at J, leaving 9 bases unmatched. Germline CDR1 LGHNA, CDR2 YNFKEQ. DNA for the CDR3: TGTGCCAGCAGCCAAGGTTCGGTAGCGGGGATGGAGACCCAGTACTTC. As protein: CASSQGSVAGMETQYF.

The genes are TRBV21-1 and TRBJ2-1; the D call TRBD2 from the table was never checked on the DNA. TRBV21-1 is flagged as a pseudogene. This CDR3 is built from 15 residues. The CDR3: CASSKDSGSYNEQFF. Here the CDR3 DNA reads TGTGCCAGCAGCAAAGATAGCGGCTCCTACAATGAGCAGTTCTTC.

As concerns this clone: The identical CDR3 is also encoded by other nucleotide sequences in the sample. The V and J genes are TRBV5-1 and TRBJ1-2, with D perhaps matching TRBD1 (5 bases). The V and J ends lost 0 bases and 5 bases respectively, with 11 bases between them. The CDR3 spans 14 residues. The germline gives CDR1 SGHRS, CDR2 YFSETQ. CDR3 region: CASSLDRGGYGYTF. In nucleotides, the CDR3 is TGCGCCAGCAGCTTGGATAGGGGAGGATATGGCTACACCTTC. The full variable domain, in which reference TRBV5-1 and TRBJ1-2 provide the parts outside the CDR3, is KAGVTQTPRYLIKTRGQQVTLSCSPISGHRSVSWYQQTPGQGLQFLFEYFSETQRNKGNFPGRFSGRQFSNSRSEMNVSTLELGDSALYLCASSLDRGGYGYTFGSGTRLTVV.

The V and J genes are TRBV14 and TRBJ2-1, with 8 bases matching TRBD2. CDR1 and CDR2 from the germline V gene are SGHDN and FVKESK. This CDR3 has 19 residues. V gave up 3 bases and J gave up 0 bases; unmatched junction bases: 13. The CDR3 DNA sequence: TGTGCCAGCAGCCACCTCTCCCGGACTAGCCCAAGCTCCTACAATGAGCAGTTCTTC. It codes for CASSHLSRTSPSSYNEQFF.

The gene calls are TRBV29-1 and TRBJ1-1; the D is unclear. Germline V lookup: CDR1 SQVTM, CDR2 ANQGSEA. The V end lost 7 bases, the J end lost 1 base, and 13 bases lay between the germline ends. There are 13 residues in the CDR3. CDR3 region: CSGEQSSNTEAFF. The CDR3 DNA is TGCAGCGGCGAACAGAGTTCGAACACTGAAGCTTTCTTT. The whole variable domain, remainder taken from reference TRBV29-1 and TRBJ1-1, is SAVISQKPSRDICQRGTSLTIQCQVDSQVTMMFWYRQQPGQSLTLIATANQGSEATYESGFVIDKFPISRPNLTFSTLTVSNMSPEDSSIYLCSGEQSSNTEAFFGQGTRLTVV.